This T cell receptor beta chain originates from a study of identical twins. Study results and limitations: While abundant cord blood beta clonotypes carried fewer insertions, memory repertoires showed no such pattern.

The authors used template switching to add a universal primer site and gave cDNA unique molecular identifiers. TCRdb processed the 5' RACE reads anew with MiXCR; each CDR3 protein has one entry. This sample yields 400,000 to 500,000 distinct CDR3 sequences, of which under 20% are seen a single time; around 12% belongs to the top ten. Regarding this clonotype: Antigen unknown.

V lost 5 bases, J lost 3 bases, and 5 bases stayed unmatched. Per germline, CDR1 SEHNR and CDR2 FQNEAQ (reference sequence). The CDR3 has 15 residues. The gene calls are TRBV7-9 and TRBJ2-1; 9 bases align to TRBD1. The specimen was naive T cells sorted from blood. This TCR derives from a man over 45 in good health. CDR3 loop: CASSHRDRVYNEQFF. The CDR3, as DNA: TGTGCCAGCAGCCACCGGGACAGGGTCTACAATGAGCAGTTCTTC.